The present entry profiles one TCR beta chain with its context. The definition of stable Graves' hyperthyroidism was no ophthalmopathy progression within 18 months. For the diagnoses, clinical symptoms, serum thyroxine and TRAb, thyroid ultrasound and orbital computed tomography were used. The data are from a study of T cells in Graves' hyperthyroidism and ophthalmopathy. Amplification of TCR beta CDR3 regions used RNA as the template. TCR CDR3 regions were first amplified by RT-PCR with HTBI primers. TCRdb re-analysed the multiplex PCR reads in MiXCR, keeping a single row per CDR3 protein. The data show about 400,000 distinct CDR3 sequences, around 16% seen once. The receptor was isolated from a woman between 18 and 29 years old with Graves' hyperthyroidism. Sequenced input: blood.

CDR3 sequence reads: CASSDPGQPQHF. Here the CDR3 DNA reads TGCGCCAGCAGCGACCCAGGTCAGCCCCAGCATTTT. The J gene is TRBJ1-5, the V gene TRBV5-1; D is uncertain. Between the trimmed V and J ends, which lost 4 bases and 6 bases, there was a span of 8 bases. The CDR3 sequence is 12 residues long. Germline V lookup: CDR1 SGHRS, CDR2 YFSETQ.